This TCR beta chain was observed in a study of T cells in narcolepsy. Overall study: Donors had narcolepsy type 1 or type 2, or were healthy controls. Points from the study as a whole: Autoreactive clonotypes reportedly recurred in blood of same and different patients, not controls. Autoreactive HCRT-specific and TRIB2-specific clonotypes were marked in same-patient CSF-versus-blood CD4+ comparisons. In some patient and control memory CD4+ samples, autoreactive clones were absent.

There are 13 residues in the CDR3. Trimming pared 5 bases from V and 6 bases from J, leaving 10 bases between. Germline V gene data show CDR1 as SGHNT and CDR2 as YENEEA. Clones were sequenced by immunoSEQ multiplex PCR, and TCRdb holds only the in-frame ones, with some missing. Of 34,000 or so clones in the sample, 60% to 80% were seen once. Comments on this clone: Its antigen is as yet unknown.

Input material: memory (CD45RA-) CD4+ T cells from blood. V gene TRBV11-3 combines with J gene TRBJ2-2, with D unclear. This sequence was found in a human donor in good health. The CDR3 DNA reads TGTGCCAGCAGCCGGGCATCGGCCGGGGAGCTGTTTTTT. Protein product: CASSRASAGELFF.